Below, 28 T cell receptor beta chains from the same sample are listed, as sequenced in a study of cytomegalovirus exposure and HLA in healthy donors. The PCR ran on 60 Vbeta and 13 Jbeta primers. Sequencing used immunoSEQ multiplex PCR; TCRdb keeps in-frame clones, though not all of them. The sample comprises roughly 100,000 clones, roughly 82% of which are singletons, and 1.5% to 2% rests with the top ten. Sample: PBMCs. The receptors shown here come from a man aged 45-60 years in good health and CMV-seronegative.

The gene calls are TRBV2 and TRBJ2-5, with TRBD2 identical over 7 bases. The CDR3 is 14 amino acids. V was pared by 6 bases and J by 5 bases, with 9 bases of the junction left unmatched. The germline CDR1 and CDR2 sequences are SNHLY and FYNNEI. The CDR3 sequence: CASSPGLEVETQYF. The CDR3 region has the DNA TGTGCCAGCAGCCCCGGACTAGAAGTGGAGACCCAGTACTTC.

The CDR3 spells CASSDVEVSFMNTEAFF. Written as DNA, the CDR3 is TGCGCCAGCAGTGACGTAGAGGTCAGCTTCATGAACACTGAAGCTTTCTTT. This chain uses TRBV5-1 with TRBJ1-1; D gene uncertain. This CDR3 is built from 17 residues. Germline lookup yields CDR1 SGHRS and CDR2 YFSETQ. Trimming took 5 bases from V and 0 from J, leaving 20 bases between them.

In regard to this clone: The junction does not match germline at one end; this may be a read error. The gene calls are TRBV20-1 and TRBJ1-2; 7 bases line up with TRBD1. The germline V gene encodes CDR1 DFQATT and CDR2 SNEGSKA (reference sequence). This CDR3 region has 10 residues. Here the CDR3 reads CSASRTGHFF. Written as DNA, the CDR3 is TGCAGTGCTAGCAGGACAGGTCACTTCTTC.

This rearrangement joins TRBV7-2 to TRBJ1-4; TRBD1 is a possible D gene (6 bases). The CDR3 extends over 15 amino acids. Germline CDR1 and CDR2: SGHTA and FQGNSA. The V and J ends lost 3 bases and 4 bases respectively, with 12 bases between them. The CDR3 DNA reads TGTGCCAGCAGCTTTAGGGGGGGGGTTAATGAAAAACTGTTTTTT. Translation gives CASSFRGGVNEKLFF.

The chain employs TRBV27 and TRBJ2-1; D not certain. Germline V lookup: CDR1 MNHEY, CDR2 SMNVEV (reference sequence). The V end lost 3 bases, the J end lost 2 bases, and 11 bases lay between the germline ends. This CDR3 is built from 15 residues. The CDR3: CASSLMADPYNEQFF. CDR3 DNA: TGTGCCAGCAGTTTGATGGCGGATCCCTACAATGAGCAGTTCTTC.

The CDR3 DNA reads as TGTGCCAGCAGCTTAGATCTACCCTACTCCAATGAGCAGTTCTTC. Translation: CASSLDLPYSNEQFF. The chain carries TRBV11-2 and TRBJ2-1; D is uncertain. This CDR3 spans 15 amino acids. CDR1 and CDR2 (germline): SGHAT, FQNNGV. V was pared by 0 bases and J by 6 bases, with 12 bases between.

The chain has TRBV6-6 and TRBJ2-2; weak D call: TRBD2 (5 bases). The CDR3 is 13 residues long. The V end was cut by 2 bases, the J end by 14 bases, with 15 bases between. CDR1 and CDR2 (germline): MNHNY, SVGAGI (reference sequence). CDR3 DNA sequence: TGTGCCAGCAGTTACGGAGAGGGTGCGGTACTGTTTTTT. Translation gives CASSYGEGAVLFF.

This clone was recorded once. The genes are TRBV7-2 and TRBJ2-5; perhaps TRBD1 as D (5 bases). Germline CDR1 is SGHTA and CDR2 is FQGNSA. The CDR3 runs 14 residues. Trimming pared 4 bases from V and 4 bases from J, leaving 13 bases between. CDR3 coding DNA: TGTGCCAGCAGCTCACTGACAGCCGGAGAGACCCAGTACTTC. Translated: CASSSLTAGETQYF.

Here the CDR3 DNA reads TGTGCCAGCAGCTTAGGGCTAGCCACAGATACGCAGTATTTT. Translated, it gives CASSLGLATDTQYF. This chain connects TRBV7-2 to TRBJ2-3, with a tentative D call TRBD2 (5 bases). Trimming left V 1 base short and J 2 bases short, with 7 bases between. CDR3 size: 14 residues. Germline V CDR1 and CDR2: SGHTA, FQGNSA.

The chain has TRBV19 and TRBJ2-6, with TRBD1 identical over 7 bases. V lost 4 bases and J lost 0; bases outside the gene matches: 6. Germline-derived CDR1 and CDR2 are LNHDA and SQIVND (reference sequence). CDR3 length equals 17 residues. CDR3 DNA sequence: TGTGCCAGTAGTACAGGACAGGTGACCTCTGGGGCCAACGTCCTGACTTTC. As protein: CASSTGQVTSGANVLTF.

CDR3 sequence reads: CASSLELPGQGKQYF. Written as DNA, the CDR3 is TGCGCCAGCAGCTTGGAGCTCCCGGGACAAGGAAAACAGTACTTC. The J gene is TRBJ2-7, the V gene TRBV5-1, with D tentatively TRBD1 (6 bases). V was clipped by 0 bases and J by 10 bases, with 20 bases between them. Germline V lookup: CDR1 SGHRS, CDR2 YFSETQ. CDR3 length equals 15 residues.

This clone was seen only once. This sequence joins TRBV7-6 and TRBJ2-3; D might be TRBD2 (6 bases). The CDR3 is 15 residues long. Trimming took off 4 bases at V and 1 base at J, with 12 bases between the two ends. Germline-derived CDR1 and CDR2 are SGHVS and FNYEAQ. CDR3 sequence (DNA): TGTGCCAGCAGCTCCCTCGGGGGTCGCACAGATACGCAGTATTTT. Its translation is CASSSLGGRTDTQYF.

This chain links TRBV4-2 with TRBJ2-7; D is unresolved. The CDR3 is 14 amino acids. Trimming shortened V by 0 bases and J by 4 bases, and 10 bases separated the two germline ends. Germline values: CDR1 LGHNA, CDR2 YNFKEQ. The CDR3 here is CASSQEAGGYEQYF. CDR3 sequence (DNA): TGTGCCAGCAGCCAAGAGGCCGGCGGTTACGAGCAGTACTTC.

J is TRBJ2-3 and V is TRBV5-6; 10 bases line up with TRBD2. J was trimmed by 6 bases and V by 4 bases; bases with no gene match: 2. Per germline, CDR1 SGHDT and CDR2 YYEEEE. CDR3 length: 13 amino acids. The CDR3 sequence is CASSDSGRDTQYF. The DNA for the CDR3 is TGTGCCAGCAGCGATAGCGGGAGGGATACGCAGTATTTT. Complete variable domain (other parts from reference TRBV5-6 and TRBJ2-3): DAGVTQSPTHLIKTRGQQVTLRCSPKSGHDTVSWYQQALGQGPQFIFQYYEEEERQRGNFPDRFSGHQFPNYSSELNVNALLLGDSALYLCASSDSGRDTQYFGPGTRLTVL.

The rearrangement uses TRBV29-1 and TRBJ1-2; 7 nucleotides match TRBD1. V lost 6 bases to trimming and J lost 4 bases; unmatched junction nucleotides: 5. The length of the CDR3 is 12 residues. Germline V gives CDR1 SQVTM, CDR2 ANQGSEA. CDR3: CSVDGTAYGYTF. CDR3 sequence (DNA): TGCAGCGTCGATGGGACAGCCTATGGCTACACCTTC.

The chain joins TRBV12-5 to TRBJ2-7; D possibly corresponds to TRBD1 (6 bases). Between the trimmed V and J ends, which lost 1 base and 3 bases, there was a span of 7 bases. The CDR3 spans 13 residues. Germline V gene lookup returns CDR1 LGHNT and CDR2 FRNRAP. DNA for the CDR3: TGTGCTAGTGGTTTGGACAGGGACTACGAGCAGTACTTC. The encoded protein is CASGLDRDYEQYF.

This sequence joins TRBV5-8 and TRBJ1-2; D gene uncertain. Per germline, CDR1 SGHTS and CDR2 YDEGEE. The CDR3 totals 13 residues. Deletions cut 4 bases from V and 7 bases from J, with 14 bases between. The CDR3 region is CASSHRTVSGYTF. The CDR3 DNA sequence: TGTGCCAGCAGCCACCGGACTGTTAGTGGCTACACCTTC.

A few counts support this clone. V gene TRBV19 combines with J gene TRBJ1-1; 9 bases fit TRBD1. Germline V gene sequence: CDR1 LNHDA, CDR2 SQIVND (reference sequence). The CDR3 extends over 16 amino acids. The J segment lost 4 bases and the V segment lost 3 bases, leaving 9 bases of the junction unmatched. Written as DNA, the CDR3 is TGTGCCAGTAGTATCGGGACAGGGAGAATAGGCACTGAAGCTTTCTTT. As protein: CASSIGTGRIGTEAFF.

The V gene is TRBV6-6, the J gene TRBJ2-5, with 10 bases aligning to TRBD2. The better agreement between TRBJ2-7 and the DNA end casts doubt on the J call. CDR1 is MNHNY, CDR2 SVGAGI, per germline (reference sequence). The CDR3 covers 15 residues. The CDR3 protein is CASSLTSGAVYEQYF. The CDR3 DNA follows: TGTGCCAGCAGTCTAACTAGCGGGGCCGTCTACGAGCAGTACTTC.

V is TRBV6-5 and J is TRBJ2-7; 9 positions match TRBD2. Germline lookup yields CDR1 MNHEY and CDR2 SVGAGI. The CDR3 totals 14 residues. Trimming at V came to 8 bases and at J to 2 bases, leaving 7 bases not matched to a gene. The CDR3 region is CASAMTSGAYEQYF. The DNA for the CDR3 is TGTGCCAGCGCTATGACTAGCGGTGCCTACGAGCAGTACTTC.

The rearrangement links TRBV5-6 to TRBJ1-5, with D uncertain. The CDR3 loop spans 15 amino acids. The germline V and J ends were trimmed by 5 bases and 1 base, with 13 bases remaining between them. CDR1 is SGHDT and CDR2 is YYEEEE in the germline V gene. CDR3 region: CASSTAGMSNQPQHF. CDR3 DNA: TGTGCCAGCAGTACGGCAGGTATGAGCAATCAGCCCCAGCATTTT.

The DNA for the CDR3 is TGTGCCAGCAGCTTCACAGGTGAAAAACTGTTTTTT. Its translation is CASSFTGEKLFF. The rearrangement uses TRBV7-2 and TRBJ1-4; D might be TRBD1 (5 bases). V dropped 3 bases and J dropped 7 bases, with 6 bases sitting between them. Germline loops: CDR1 SGHTA, CDR2 FQGNSA. The CDR3 is 12 residues long.

Note on this clone: Germline is not matched at one junction end, which may reflect a read error. The chain recombines TRBV2 with TRBJ1-5, with D uncertain. CDR1 and CDR2 (germline): SNHLY, FYNNEI. The CDR3 length is 14 residues. The CDR3 sequence: CASSGLGSDQPQHF. As DNA, the CDR3 is TGTGCCAGCAGTGGGTTAGGTAGCGATCAGCCCCAGCATTTT.

This sequence joins TRBV11-2 and TRBJ1-1; D is uncertain. In germline, CDR1 is SGHAT, CDR2 FQNNGV. Trimming shortened V by 7 bases and J by 6 bases, and 12 bases separated the two germline ends. This CDR3 contains 12 residues. The CDR3 loop reads CASKFSIAEAFF. The DNA of the CDR3 is TGTGCCAGCAAATTCTCCATAGCTGAAGCTTTCTTT.

This rearrangement joins TRBV2 to TRBJ1-5; D is uncertain. Germline CDR1 reads SNHLY; CDR2 reads FYNNEI. Trimming left V 7 bases short and J 1 base short, with 5 bases between. This CDR3 contains 12 residues. CDR3 protein: CASTGSNQPQHF. Written as DNA, the CDR3 is TGTGCCAGCACGGGGAGCAATCAGCCCCAGCATTTT.

The V and J genes are TRBV30 and TRBJ2-7; 8 bases map to TRBD2. Germline loops: CDR1 GTSNPN, CDR2 SVGIG (reference sequence). CDR3 length: 15 residues. Trimming cost V 3 bases and J 2 bases; bases outside gene matches: 9. The CDR3 DNA follows: TGTGCCTGGAGGGTCTACCTCGGGGGGGCCTACGAGCAGTACTTC. Protein product: CAWRVYLGGAYEQYF.

The chain carries TRBV5-6 and TRBJ2-2; 8 nucleotides match TRBD1. Germline CDR1 reads SGHDT; CDR2 reads YYEEEE. The trim removed 3 bases at V and 5 bases at J, leaving 6 bases unmatched. The CDR3 spans 15 residues. CDR3 nucleotide sequence: TGTGCCAGCAGCTGGAGGACAGGGATAACCGGGGAGCTGTTTTTT. Encoded protein: CASSWRTGITGELFF. Looking up the rest from reference TRBV5-6 and TRBJ2-2 gives the full variable domain: DAGVTQSPTHLIKTRGQQVTLRCSPKSGHDTVSWYQQALGQGPQFIFQYYEEEERQRGNFPDRFSGHQFPNYSSELNVNALLLGDSALYLCASSWRTGITGELFFGEGSRLTVL.

The V gene is TRBV12-2, the J gene TRBJ1-5. TRBV12-2 is listed as a pseudogene. The CDR3 loop spans 15 amino acids. The CDR3 sequence is CASRLVLSVSRPQHF. The CDR3 DNA reads as TGTGCAAGTCGCTTAGTACTAAGTGTGAGTCGGCCCCAGCATTTT.